This is a list of T cell receptor beta chains from one sample in a study of blood T cell repertoires in COVID-19. The assay was immunoSEQ multiplex PCR, and TCRdb's table has in-frame clones only and misses some. The sample consists of more than 450,000 clones, about 90% of them appearing once. The sequencing input was PBMCs or T cells enriched from blood (not recorded which). The origin of the receptors is a woman between 18 and 29 years old who had recovered from COVID-19. CDR3s include the opening cysteine and the closing phenylalanine or tryptophan. Each record gives: V gene, J gene, CDR3 protein.

v_gene: TRBV11-2
j_gene: TRBJ2-1
CDR3aa: CASSRLAGARNEQFF

v_gene: TRBV6-5
j_gene: TRBJ1-1
CDR3aa: CASSQGAEAFF

v_gene: TRBV2
j_gene: TRBJ1-5
CDR3aa: CASSGLSGSGNQPQHF

v_gene: TRBV5-1
j_gene: TRBJ1-1
CDR3aa: CASSRGQIMNTEAFF

v_gene: TRBV12-5
j_gene: TRBJ1-6
CDR3aa: CASGLVIDRPRPSPLHF

v_gene: TRBV28
j_gene: TRBJ1-1
CDR3aa: CASGTYTEAFF

v_gene: TRBV3-1/TRBV3-2
j_gene: TRBJ1-6
CDR3aa: CASSQEGSPLHF

v_gene: TRBV5-1
j_gene: TRBJ1-3
CDR3aa: CASSLALGNTIYF

v_gene: TRBV7-9
j_gene: TRBJ2-1
CDR3aa: CAQGLAGPHNEQFF

v_gene: TRBV2
j_gene: TRBJ2-1
CDR3aa: CASVKTTPYNEQFF

v_gene: TRBV5-1
j_gene: TRBJ2-7
CDR3aa: CASSRITGAGVDEQYF

v_gene: TRBV4-2
j_gene: TRBJ1-2
CDR3aa: CASSQEGDSGYGYTF

v_gene: TRBV5-1
j_gene: TRBJ1-4
CDR3aa: CASSLGQDNEKLFF

v_gene: TRBV6-5
j_gene: TRBJ2-2
CDR3aa: CASSLDSPGELFF

v_gene: TRBV5-1
j_gene: TRBJ1-6
CDR3aa: CASSLDAYSRSPLHF

v_gene: TRBV25-1
j_gene: TRBJ1-2
CDR3aa: CASSEDRVYGYTF

v_gene: TRBV2
j_gene: TRBJ1-2
CDR3aa: CASTEGGPLNYGYTF

v_gene: TRBV4-1
j_gene: TRBJ2-5
CDR3aa: CASSQLAGGQETQYF

v_gene: TRBV28
j_gene: TRBJ1-1
CDR3aa: CASSLIPTGYMNTEAFF

v_gene: TRBV2
j_gene: TRBJ2-7
CDR3aa: CASRRSFNEQYF

v_gene: TRBV5-1
j_gene: TRBJ1-5
CDR3aa: CASSLAADQPQHF

v_gene: TRBV19
j_gene: TRBJ1-1
CDR3aa: CASSLTGVGEAFF

v_gene: TRBV7-9
j_gene: TRBJ2-1
CDR3aa: CASSLDSSGDEQFF

v_gene: TRBV7-6
j_gene: TRBJ2-2
CDR3aa: CASSLVEDWTGATGELFF

v_gene: TRBV7-9
j_gene: TRBJ1-4
CDR3aa: CASSPWTGEGEKLFF

v_gene: TRBV7-2
j_gene: TRBJ1-2
CDR3aa: CASSLTGTGATYGYTF

v_gene: TRBV7-9
j_gene: TRBJ2-1
CDR3aa: CASSPPGSSYNEQFF

v_gene: TRBV7-9
j_gene: TRBJ1-2
CDR3aa: CASSLGGQGYGYTF

v_gene: TRBV29-1
j_gene: TRBJ1-2
CDR3aa: CSAGDRGQGYTF

v_gene: TRBV7-9
j_gene: TRBJ2-2
CDR3aa: CASTWGPGANTGELFF

v_gene: TRBV2
j_gene: TRBJ2-5
CDR3aa: CAASGSASGGQETQYF

v_gene: TRBV5-6
j_gene: TRBJ1-5
CDR3aa: CASSRLDRVDQPQHF

v_gene: TRBV4-1
j_gene: TRBJ2-7
CDR3aa: CASSPSPGQHYEQYF

v_gene: TRBV2
j_gene: TRBJ1-1
CDR3aa: CASSDEEGTEAFF

v_gene: TRBV10-1
j_gene: TRBJ2-2
CDR3aa: CASRGGGELFF

v_gene: TRBV5-1
j_gene: TRBJ2-2
CDR3aa: CASSSLGSGGNTGELFF

v_gene: TRBV5-1
j_gene: TRBJ2-1
CDR3aa: CASSSAGGAREQFF

v_gene: TRBV5-1
j_gene: TRBJ2-5
CDR3aa: CASSLGGLAGSETQYF

v_gene: TRBV12-5
j_gene: TRBJ1-1
CDR3aa: CASGSRLPGQRRAFF

v_gene: TRBV7-2
j_gene: TRBJ2-3
CDR3aa: CASTLSGGQATDTQYF

v_gene: TRBV7-2
j_gene: TRBJ2-7
CDR3aa: CASSLVTGISYEQYF

v_gene: TRBV9
j_gene: TRBJ2-2
CDR3aa: CASSFSGGAGDGELFF

v_gene: TRBV3-1/TRBV3-2
j_gene: TRBJ2-3
CDR3aa: CASSQDGGRDTFTDTQYF

v_gene: TRBV20-1
j_gene: TRBJ2-7
CDR3aa: CSASISGQGSYEQYF

v_gene: TRBV5-1
j_gene: TRBJ2-1
CDR3aa: CASSVLTSGGYNEQFF

v_gene: TRBV3-1/TRBV3-2
j_gene: TRBJ2-7
CDR3aa: CASSQEHTTYEQYF

v_gene: TRBV5-1
j_gene: TRBJ2-3
CDR3aa: CASSLEDSTDTQYF

v_gene: TRBV19
j_gene: TRBJ1-5
CDR3aa: CASISHRGYQPQHF

v_gene: TRBV12-5
j_gene: TRBJ2-3
CDR3aa: CASGFDRSTDTQYF

v_gene: TRBV11-2
j_gene: TRBJ1-2
CDR3aa: CASSLAGTGHYGYTF

v_gene: TRBV6-6
j_gene: TRBJ2-7
CDR3aa: CASTPGLAGEQYF

v_gene: TRBV10-1
j_gene: TRBJ2-3
CDR3aa: CASSVAEFTDTQYF

v_gene: TRBV2
j_gene: TRBJ2-7
CDR3aa: CASSAGGLTEQYF

v_gene: TRBV19
j_gene: TRBJ2-7
CDR3aa: CASSIDRSYEQYF

v_gene: TRBV4-1
j_gene: TRBJ2-1
CDR3aa: CASSVWTSGGLTYNEQFF

v_gene: TRBV12-3/TRBV12-4
j_gene: TRBJ1-2
CDR3aa: CASSLMGAAGYTF

v_gene: TRBV11-2
j_gene: TRBJ2-7
CDR3aa: CASSPRTSGYEQYF

v_gene: TRBV19
j_gene: TRBJ1-3
CDR3aa: CASSIAGPGNTIYF

v_gene: TRBV24-1
j_gene: TRBJ2-1
CDR3aa: CATSDGAGGRNEQFF

v_gene: TRBV28
j_gene: TRBJ1-6
CDR3aa: CASSFGQLNSPLHF